This T cell receptor (beta chain) was sequenced for a study of blood T cell repertoires in COVID-19. Study context: There were acute and convalescent COVID-19 samples, and they came from the United States, Italy and Spain. PBMCs, B-cell-depleted T cells, or T cells were the source of the cDNA or gDNA that made up the material.

V was clipped by 5 bases and J by 7 bases; unmatched bases: 6. Germline CDR1 reads MDHEN; CDR2 reads SYDVKM. The CDR3 has 13 residues. Profiled with immunoSEQ multiplex PCR; TCRdb holds only in-frame clones, not every one. Among approximately 74,000 clones listed, 80% to 90% were seen once. Specimen: peripheral blood. The rearrangement links TRBV28 to TRBJ2-7, with 9 bases identical to TRBD2. This receptor was taken from a woman of 80 years or more with active or convalescent COVID-19. CDR3 DNA sequence: TGTGCCAGCAGTCCCGGACTAGCGCGGGAGCAGTACTTC. Translated, it gives CASSPGLAREQYF.